Listed here are 22 T cell receptor beta chains from one sample, sequenced in a study of cytomegalovirus exposure and HLA in healthy donors. Use of 60 Vbeta and 13 Jbeta primers characterized the PCR. Assay: immunoSEQ multiplex PCR; the TCRdb copy retains only in-frame clones and omits some. Of roughly 97,000 clones in the sample, around 80% were seen once. The sequenced sample consisted of PBMCs. The receptors originated from a middle-aged woman in good health and CMV-seronegative.

The J gene is TRBJ2-7, the V gene TRBV5-1; 12 nucleotides agree with TRBD2. Germline-derived CDR1 and CDR2 are SGHRS and YFSETQ. The ends lost 1 base at V and 1 base at J; junction bases unmatched: 6. This CDR3 is built from 17 residues. CDR3 DNA: TGCGCCAGCAGCTTGTGGACTAGCGGGACGGTATCCTACGAGCAGTACTTC. This encodes CASSLWTSGTVSYEQYF. The full variable domain, in which reference TRBV5-1 and TRBJ2-7 provide the parts outside the CDR3, is KAGVTQTPRYLIKTRGQQVTLSCSPISGHRSVSWYQQTPGQGLQFLFEYFSETQRNKGNFPGRFSGRQFSNSRSEMNVSTLELGDSALYLCASSLWTSGTVSYEQYFGPGTRLTVT.

The chain uses TRBV18 and TRBJ2-1, with D possibly matching TRBD2 (5 bases). The CDR3 has 19 residues. V lost 3 bases to trimming and J lost 9 bases, with 30 bases between them. Germline V gene data show CDR1 as KGHSH and CDR2 as LQKENI. In nucleotides, the CDR3 is TGTGCCAGCTCACCGAAGGTCGCCCCGACCGGTCGGGGTTCGGGTGAGCAGTTCTTC. Its protein product is CASSPKVAPTGRGSGEQFF. The full variable domain, in which reference TRBV18 and TRBJ2-1 provide the parts outside the CDR3, is NAGVMQNPRHLVRRRGQEARLRCSPMKGHSHVYWYRQLPEEGLKFMVYLQKENIIDESGMPKERFSAEFPKEGPSILRIQQVVRGDSAAYFCASSPKVAPTGRGSGEQFFGPGTRLTVL.

The chain uses TRBV5-4 and TRBJ2-7; D is perhaps TRBD1 (5 bases). V was pared by 8 bases and J by 2 bases, with 8 bases between. CDR1 and CDR2 from the germline V gene are SGHNT and YYREEE (reference sequence). The CDR3 is 11 amino acids. The CDR3 DNA reads as TGTGCCAGGGGGCGTACCTACGAGCAGTACTTC. Encoded protein: CARGRTYEQYF.

On this clone itself: The same CDR3 arises from other DNA sequences in this sample as well. The chain links TRBV27 to TRBJ1-1, with TRBD1 matching over 7 bases. Losses at the gene ends were 9 bases for V and 5 bases for J; bases not matched to a gene: 18. Germline CDR1 is MNHEY and CDR2 is SMNVEV (reference sequence). This CDR3 comprises 16 residues. The CDR3: CASSLGVRPGGTEAFF. DNA for the CDR3: TGTGCCAGTAGCCTTGGGGTCCGACCAGGGGGGACTGAAGCTTTCTTT.

The chain employs TRBV2 and TRBJ2-1; 12 nucleotides match TRBD2. The CDR3 has 14 residues. Germline V gives CDR1 SNHLY, CDR2 FYNNEI. The V and J ends lost 9 bases and 8 bases, in that order; junction bases with no gene match: 8. The CDR3 sequence is CAREGTSGSYEQFF. The CDR3 DNA reads as TGTGCCAGGGAGGGGACTAGCGGGTCTTATGAGCAGTTCTTC.

CDR3 loop: CASSEPAGPYEQYF. CDR3 DNA sequence: TGTGCCAGCAGTGAACCAGCGGGCCCCTACGAGCAGTACTTC. This rearrangement joins TRBV2 to TRBJ2-7, with D perhaps TRBD2 (6 bases). The CDR3 spans 14 residues. Germline CDR1 is SNHLY and CDR2 is FYNNEI. The V and J ends lost 2 bases and 2 bases respectively, with 10 bases between them.

This clone turned up a few times. The chain is built from TRBV2 and TRBJ1-5; maybe TRBD1 (5 bases). The ends were cut back, 6 bases at V and 5 bases at J, with 11 bases in the middle. Germline CDR1 SNHLY, CDR2 FYNNEI. This CDR3 contains 13 residues. The CDR3: CASRGTGDQPQHF. The CDR3 DNA reads TGTGCCAGCAGGGGGACGGGGGATCAGCCCCAGCATTTT.

The chain carries TRBV19 and TRBJ1-6, with D perhaps TRBD1 (6 bases). The germline V gene has CDR1 LNHDA and CDR2 SQIVND (reference sequence). This CDR3 contains 15 residues. With 6 bases removed from V and 6 bases from J, the gap between germline ends came to 15 bases. The CDR3 reads CASREQGRGNSPLHF. The DNA for the CDR3 is TGTGCCAGTAGGGAACAGGGAAGAGGTAATTCACCCCTCCACTTT. The full variable domain, with the rest looked up from reference TRBV19 and TRBJ1-6, is DGGITQSPKYLFRKEGQNVTLSCEQNLNHDAMYWYRQDPGQGLRLIYYSQIVNDFQKGDIAEGYSVSREKKESFPLTVTSAQKNPTAFYLCASREQGRGNSPLHFGNGTRLTVT.

The chain carries TRBV10-1 and TRBJ2-7; 8 nucleotides align to TRBD2. Germline CDR1 and CDR2: WNHNN and SYGVQD (reference sequence). The V gene end was trimmed by 0 bases and the J gene end by 3 bases; junction bases not matched to a gene: 4. The CDR3 spans 15 residues. The CDR3 loop is CASSESQREFYEQYF. As DNA, the CDR3 is TGCGCCAGCAGTGAGTCACAGCGGGAGTTCTACGAGCAGTACTTC.

The chain carries TRBV4-3 and TRBJ2-5; 12 bases match TRBD1. The J call is uncertain, as TRBJ2-7 better fits the DNA end. Germline V gene lookup returns CDR1 LGHNA and CDR2 YSLEER. The CDR3 covers 15 residues. The chain's CDR3 is CASSCRDRGLYEQYF. In DNA, the CDR3 is TGCGCCAGCAGCTGCCGGGACAGGGGGCTCTACGAGCAGTACTTC.

The chain has TRBV9 and TRBJ2-1; 8 bases map to TRBD2. The CDR3 extends over 14 amino acids. The J segment lost 5 bases and the V segment lost 3 bases, leaving 4 bases of the junction unmatched. Germline-derived CDR1 and CDR2 are SGDLS and YYNGEE. DNA of the CDR3: TGTGCCAGCAGCGCTAGCGGGTGGGACAATGAGCAGTTCTTC. It translates to CASSASGWDNEQFF.

To note about this clone: One junction end disagrees with the germline gene, perhaps due to a read error. This chain connects TRBV7-9 to TRBJ2-1, with 8 bases matching TRBD2. The germline gives CDR1 SEHNR, CDR2 FQNEAQ (reference sequence). The CDR3 consists of 12 residues. The CDR3 region has the DNA TGTTCCAGCACTTACGGGGGGGGTGAGCAGTTCTTC. Translated, it gives CSSTYGGGEQFF.

The chain joins TRBV28 to TRBJ2-7; tentatively, D is TRBD2 (6 bases). Germline lookup yields CDR1 MDHEN and CDR2 SYDVKM. The CDR3 has 12 residues. V was trimmed by 3 bases and J by 13 bases, leaving 16 bases between them. CDR3 loop: CASSFPLGGIYF. The CDR3 nucleotides read TGTGCCAGCAGTTTTCCCTTGGGGGGAATCTACTTC.

The gene calls are TRBV2 and TRBJ2-6; D is unclear. From germline, CDR1 is SNHLY and CDR2 FYNNEI. With 7 bases removed from V and 0 bases from J, the gap between germline ends came to 7 bases. The CDR3 has 14 amino acids. The CDR3 region has the DNA TGTGCCAGCACTCAGGCCTCTGGGGCCAACGTCCTGACTTTC. This translates into CASTQASGANVLTF.

This sequence joins TRBV7-3 and TRBJ2-7; 8 positions agree with TRBD2. Germline V gene sequence: CDR1 SGHTA, CDR2 FQGTGA. The junction had 7 bases not matched to a gene; V was cut back by 0 bases and J by 6 bases. CDR3 length: 15 amino acids. Here the CDR3 DNA reads TGTGCCAGCAGCTTAACGTTCCGGGAGGGCGGCGAGCAGTACTTC. As protein: CASSLTFREGGEQYF.

The V gene is TRBV7-2, the J gene TRBJ1-6, with 9 bases matching TRBD1. Losses at the gene ends were 5 bases for V and 7 bases for J; bases not matched to a gene: 9. The CDR3 runs 16 residues. Germline V CDR1 and CDR2: SGHTA, FQGNSA. In DNA, the CDR3 is TGTGCCAGCAGCGTCTCTAGGACAGGGGCAAATTCACCCCTCCACTTT. The encoded protein is CASSVSRTGANSPLHF.

The V and J genes are TRBV7-6 and TRBJ2-1; TRBD2 agrees at 9 bases. Unmatched junction bases numbered 6, after V lost 5 bases and J lost 4 bases. CDR1 and CDR2 from the germline V gene are SGHVS and FNYEAQ. The CDR3 is 15 amino acids. This CDR3 reads CASSPAAGGYNEQFF. DNA for the CDR3: TGTGCCAGCAGCCCAGCGGCGGGAGGGTACAATGAGCAGTTCTTC. Supplemented by reference TRBV7-6 and TRBJ2-1, the full variable domain reads GAGVSQSPRYKVTKRGQDVALRCDPISGHVSLYWYRQALGQGPEFLTYFNYEAQQDKSGLPNDRFSAERPEGSISTLTIQRTEQRDSAMYRCASSPAAGGYNEQFFGPGTRLTVL.

The J gene is TRBJ2-7, the V gene TRBV6-1; 8 bases agree with TRBD2. The V segment lost 6 bases and the J segment 9 bases; nucleotides outside the gene matches: 16. Germline lookup yields CDR1 MNHNS and CDR2 SASEGT. CDR3 size: 15 residues. CDR3 amino acids: CASRERGQPSLRQYF. CDR3 nucleotide sequence: TGTGCCAGCAGGGAGCGGGGGCAGCCGTCCCTCCGGCAGTACTTC.

The chain carries TRBV9 and TRBJ2-5; D is possibly TRBD2 (6 bases). The assigned J gene may be wrong: the sequence end matches TRBJ2-7 better. CDR1 and CDR2 (germline): SGDLS, YYNGEE. The CDR3 runs to 13 residues. The CDR3 loop reads CASSVWEVSEQYF. For the CDR3, the DNA is TGTGCCAGCAGCGTCTGGGAGGTAAGCGAGCAGTACTTC.

In the case of this clone: Compared with germline, one end of the junction differs, possibly owing to a read error. CDR3 residues: CASSLQTIANTGELFF. CDR3 bases: TGTGCTAGCAGCTTACAGACTATCGCGAACACCGGGGAGCTGTTTTTT. The J gene is TRBJ2-2, the V gene TRBV7-7, with D perhaps TRBD2 (5 bases). The V gene's germline CDR1 is SSHAT and CDR2 FNYEAQ (reference sequence). This CDR3 has 16 amino acids. Combining the CDR3 with reference TRBV7-7 and TRBJ2-2 gives the whole variable domain GAGVSQSPRYKVTKRGQDVTLRCDPISSHATLYWYQQALGQGPEFLTYFNYEAQPDKSGLPSDRFSAERPEGSISTLTIQRTEQRDSAMYRCASSLQTIANTGELFFGEGSRLTVL.

The J gene is TRBJ1-5, the V gene TRBV28, with 7 bases matching TRBD1. This CDR3 has 15 amino acids. Trimming removed 6 bases from V and 6 bases from J; junction bases left unmatched: 11. In germline, CDR1 is MDHEN, CDR2 SYDVKM. The CDR3 reads CASRFSDRVSQPQHF. CDR3 DNA: TGTGCCAGCAGATTCTCTGACAGGGTTAGTCAGCCCCAGCATTTT.

The V gene is TRBV4-1, the J gene TRBJ2-5, with TRBD2 matching 13 bases. The CDR3 runs to 17 residues. Germline loops: CDR1 MGHRA, CDR2 YSYEKL. V was pared by 0 bases and J by 5 bases, with 6 bases of the junction left unmatched. The CDR3 sequence: CASSQEDGTSGAETQYF. The CDR3 DNA is TGCGCCAGCAGCCAAGAGGACGGGACTAGCGGGGCGGAGACCCAGTACTTC.